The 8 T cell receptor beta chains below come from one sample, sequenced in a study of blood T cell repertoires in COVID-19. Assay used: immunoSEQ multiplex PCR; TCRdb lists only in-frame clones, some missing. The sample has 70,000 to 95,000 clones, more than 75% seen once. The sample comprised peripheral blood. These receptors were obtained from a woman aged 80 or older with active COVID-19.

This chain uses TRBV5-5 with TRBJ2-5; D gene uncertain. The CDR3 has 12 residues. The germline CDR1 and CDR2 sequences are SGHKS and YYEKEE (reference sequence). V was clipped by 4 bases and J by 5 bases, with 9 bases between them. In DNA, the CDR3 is TGTGCCAGCAGCCCTGTCCAGGAGACCCAGTACTTC. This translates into CASSPVQETQYF. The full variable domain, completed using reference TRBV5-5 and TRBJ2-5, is DAGVTQSPTHLIKTRGQQVTLRCSPISGHKSVSWYQQVLGQGPQFIFQYYEKEERGRGNFPDRFSARQFPNYSSELNVNALLLGDSALYLCASSPVQETQYFGPGTRLLVL.

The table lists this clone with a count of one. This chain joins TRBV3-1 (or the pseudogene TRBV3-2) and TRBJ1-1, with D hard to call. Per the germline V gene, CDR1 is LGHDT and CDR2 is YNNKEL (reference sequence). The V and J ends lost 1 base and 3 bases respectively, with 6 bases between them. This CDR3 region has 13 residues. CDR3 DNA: TGTGCCAGCAGCCAAGTCTTCCACACTGAAGCTTTCTTT. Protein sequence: CASSQVFHTEAFF.

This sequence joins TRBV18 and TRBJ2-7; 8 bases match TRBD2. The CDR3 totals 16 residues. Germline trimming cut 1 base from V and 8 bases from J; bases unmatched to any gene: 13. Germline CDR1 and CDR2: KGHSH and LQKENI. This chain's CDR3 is CASSPRDSGTRIQQYF. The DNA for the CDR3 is TGTGCCAGCTCACCACGGGATAGCGGGACCCGTATCCAGCAGTACTTC.

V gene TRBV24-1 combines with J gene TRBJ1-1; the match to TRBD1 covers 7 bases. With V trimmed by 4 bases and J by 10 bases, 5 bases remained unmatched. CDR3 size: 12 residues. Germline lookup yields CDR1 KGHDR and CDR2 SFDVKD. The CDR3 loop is CATSDTGEGAFF. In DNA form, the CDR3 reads TGTGCCACCAGTGACACAGGGGAAGGAGCTTTCTTT.

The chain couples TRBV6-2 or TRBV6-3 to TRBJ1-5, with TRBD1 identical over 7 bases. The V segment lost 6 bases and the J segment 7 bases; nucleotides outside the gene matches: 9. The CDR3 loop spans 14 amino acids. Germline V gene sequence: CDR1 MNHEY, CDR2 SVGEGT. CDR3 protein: CASSKGGAGQPQHF. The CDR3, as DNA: TGTGCCAGCAGCAAAGGGGGCGCGGGACAGCCCCAGCATTTT.

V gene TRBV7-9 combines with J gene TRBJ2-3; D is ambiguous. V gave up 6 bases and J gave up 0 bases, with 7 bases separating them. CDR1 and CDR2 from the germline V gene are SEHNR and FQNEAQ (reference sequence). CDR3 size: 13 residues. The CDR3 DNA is TGTGCCAGCAGACCTATAAGCACAGATACGCAGTATTTT. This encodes CASRPISTDTQYF.

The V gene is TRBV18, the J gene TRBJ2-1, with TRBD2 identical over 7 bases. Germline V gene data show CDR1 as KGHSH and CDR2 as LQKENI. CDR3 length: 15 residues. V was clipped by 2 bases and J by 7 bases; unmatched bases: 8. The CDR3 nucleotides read TGTGCCAGCTCACCATCTAGCGGCAAGGGGAATGAGCAGTTCTTC. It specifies CASSPSSGKGNEQFF.

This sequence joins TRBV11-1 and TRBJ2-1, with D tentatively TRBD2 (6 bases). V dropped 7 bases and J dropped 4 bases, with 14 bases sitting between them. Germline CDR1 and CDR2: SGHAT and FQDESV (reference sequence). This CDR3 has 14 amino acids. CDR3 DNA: TGTGCCAGCACCATAGGGGACTTTTACAATGAGCAGTTCTTC. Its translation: CASTIGDFYNEQFF.